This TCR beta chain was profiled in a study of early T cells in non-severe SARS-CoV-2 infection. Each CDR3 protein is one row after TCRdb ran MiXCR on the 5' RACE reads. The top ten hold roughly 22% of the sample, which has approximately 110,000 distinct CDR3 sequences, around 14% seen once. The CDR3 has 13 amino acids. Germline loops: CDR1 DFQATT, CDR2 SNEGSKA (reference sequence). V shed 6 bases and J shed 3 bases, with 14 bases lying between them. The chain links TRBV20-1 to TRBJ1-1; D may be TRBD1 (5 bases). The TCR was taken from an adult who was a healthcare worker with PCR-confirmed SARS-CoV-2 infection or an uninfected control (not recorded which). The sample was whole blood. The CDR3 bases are TGCAGTGCCCGCCACAGGTCGGACACTGAAGCTTTCTTT. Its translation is CSARHRSDTEAFF.